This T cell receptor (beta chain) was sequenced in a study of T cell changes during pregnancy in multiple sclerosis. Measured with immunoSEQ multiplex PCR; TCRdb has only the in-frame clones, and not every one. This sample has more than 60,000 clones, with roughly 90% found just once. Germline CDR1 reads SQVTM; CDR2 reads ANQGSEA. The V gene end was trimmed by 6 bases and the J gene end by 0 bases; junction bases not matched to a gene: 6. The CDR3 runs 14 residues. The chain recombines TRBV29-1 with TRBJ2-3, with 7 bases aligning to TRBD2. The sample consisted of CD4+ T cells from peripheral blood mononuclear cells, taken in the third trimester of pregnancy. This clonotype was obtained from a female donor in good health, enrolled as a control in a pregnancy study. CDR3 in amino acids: CSVATSASTDTQYF. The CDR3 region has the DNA TGCAGCGTCGCTACTAGCGCTAGCACAGATACGCAGTATTTT.